This TCR beta chain came from a study of CD8+CD57+ T cells in acquired aplastic anemia. In the study overall: Sorted CD4+ and CD8+ cells gave an average of around 3.3 ug of DNA.

Those patients picked for sequencing had displayed CD8+CD57+ cell expansion on flow cytometry. Study-level results: A significant difference in CD8+ Simpson's diversity between patients and controls was not found.

A word on this clonotype: The antigen is unknown.

Profiles of TCR beta VDJ and CDR3 were generated from a genomic DNA template. TCRdb reprocessed the reads with MiXCR, giving one entry per CDR3 protein. Here the sample spans roughly 180,000 distinct CDR3 sequences, roughly 60% being singletons. Sequenced sample: sorted CD4+, CD8+, or CD8+CD57+ T cells (not recorded which) from PBMCs. This clonotype was sampled from a human donor with aplastic anemia.

The CDR3 here is CASSLAQGLFF. The DNA for the CDR3 is TGCGCCAGCAGCTTGGCGCAGGGACTGTTTTTT. The chain couples TRBV5-1 to TRBJ2-2; TRBD1 might be the D (5 bases). Germline-derived CDR1 and CDR2 are SGHRS and YFSETQ. This CDR3 is built from 11 residues. V lost 0 bases and J 14 bases, leaving 8 bases between the germline ends.